This T cell receptor (beta chain) appears in the sequencing data of a study of T cells in Graves' hyperthyroidism and ophthalmopathy. Study-wide points: Most clonotypes expanded in thyroid above 0.001 were likewise present in blood. In simple terms, a model built on 13 V-J features told ophthalmopathy apart from stable hyperthyroidism.

Many counts were recorded for this clonotype. The target antigen is unknown. Trimming left V 1 base short and J 8 bases short, with 14 bases between. The germline CDR1 and CDR2 sequences are MNHEY and SMNVEV (reference sequence). The CDR3 spans 14 residues. The CDR3 regions of TCR beta were amplified from RNA transcripts. RT-PCR in the first round (using the HTBI primer set) targeted the TCR CDR3. Each CDR3 protein gets one entry after TCRdb re-called the multiplex PCR reads with MiXCR. The sample consists of roughly 49,000 distinct CDR3 sequences, roughly 51% of them appearing once. The sample comprised peripheral blood or thyroid tissue (not recorded which). This TCR was recovered from a man younger than 30 with Graves' hyperthyroidism. This chain uses TRBV27 with TRBJ1-1; D might be TRBD1 (6 bases). CDR3 DNA sequence: TGTGCCAGCAGTTTATTGGGGGCCGCCCAAGAAGCTTTCTTT. Protein: CASSLLGAAQEAFF.